This TCR beta chain derives from a study of blood T cell repertoires in COVID-19. Germline V gene lookup returns CDR1 DFQATT and CDR2 SNEGSKA (reference sequence). The CDR3 spans 11 residues. TCRdb's copy holds only in-frame clones and misses some; the assay was immunoSEQ multiplex PCR. The sample has 200,000 to 250,000 clones, about 83% seen once; the top ten hold roughly 1.3%. The rearrangement links TRBV20-1 to TRBJ1-1; D might be TRBD1 (5 bases). The source material was peripheral blood. This TCR derives from a young woman with COVID-19, enrolled during active disease. The CDR3 is CRGTEGTEAFF. The CDR3 nucleotides are TGCAGGGGGACTGAGGGCACTGAAGCTTTCTTT.